The clone carrying this TCR beta chain was counted only a few times. The antigen is not known. Sequencing targeted expressed TCRB transcripts, as all isolated RNA had been reverse transcribed. Sequenced naive, central memory and regulatory T cell samples produced an average of roughly 3.5 million reads. The repertoire was sequenced with immunoSEQ multiplex PCR; TCRdb's copy has only in-frame clones and lacks some. The data contain approximately 270,000 clones, 14% of them singletons. The data originate from a study of beta chain features in type 1 diabetes. The single heparinised draw taken from each donor contained around 110 mL of blood on average. V shed 4 bases, J shed 5 bases, and the junction held 3 bases outside the gene matches. This CDR3 is built from 14 residues. CDR1 is SEHNR, CDR2 FQNEAQ, per germline (reference sequence). Findings and limits, study-wide: Type 1 diabetes patients had moderately but significantly shorter TCRB CDR3s in all four CD4+ subsets.

The chain uses TRBV7-9 and TRBJ2-5, with 11 bases identical to TRBD1. The receptor was isolated from a man younger than 45 with type 1 diabetes. Sequences were obtained from naive CD4+ T cells from blood. In DNA form, the CDR3 reads TGTGCCAGCAGCTGGACAGGGGGCGACGAGACCCAGTACTTC. Amino acid sequence: CASSWTGGDETQYF.